The 3 T cell receptor beta chains in this list originate from one sample, sequenced in a study of blood T cell repertoires in COVID-19. Repertoires were generated with immunoSEQ multiplex PCR, while TCRdb's copy carries only in-frame clones and drops some. The data hold some 270,000 clones, with 86% observed a single time. Sequencing was carried out using peripheral blood. The origin of the receptors is a woman of 80 years or more with COVID-19, enrolled during active disease.

The J gene is TRBJ2-3, the V gene TRBV6-5, with D uncertain. CDR3 length: 11 residues. Germline lookup yields CDR1 MNHEY and CDR2 SVGAGI. V was clipped by 2 bases and J by 7 bases, with 4 bases between them. The CDR3 DNA sequence: TGTGCCAGCAGTTACATAAATACGCAGTATTTT. This gives the protein CASSYINTQYF.

The chain combines TRBV10-3 with TRBJ1-3, with D tentatively TRBD1 (6 bases). The CDR3 has 16 amino acids. V lost 3 bases and J lost 5, with 17 bases in between. Germline values: CDR1 ENHRY, CDR2 SYGVKD. The CDR3 reads CAISEPRGPSRNTIYF. The CDR3 DNA follows: TGTGCCATCAGTGAACCCAGGGGACCGTCGAGAAACACCATATATTTT.

V is TRBV3-1 (or the pseudogene TRBV3-2) and J is TRBJ2-5, with D maybe TRBD2 (6 bases). Trimming cost V 4 bases and J 4 bases, with 13 bases left between them. Germline CDR1 and CDR2: LGHDT and YNNKEL (reference sequence). The CDR3 is 14 amino acids. CDR3: CASSLFLATETQYF. For the CDR3, the DNA is TGTGCCAGCAGCCTCTTCCTAGCGACAGAGACCCAGTACTTC.